This T cell receptor beta chain comes out of a study of stem cell transplantation in POMP-related autoinflammatory disease. Libraries were prepared by immunoSEQ multiplex PCR; TCRdb keeps only in-frame clonotypes and omits some of them. The profile shows some 68,000 clones, under 95% of them singletons. The CDR3 extends over 16 amino acids. Trimming shortened V by 6 bases and J by 1 base, and 13 bases separated the two germline ends. Germline assignment: CDR1 LNHDA and CDR2 SQIVND (reference sequence). This material consisted of CD4+ T cells from PBMCs, taken after stem cell transplantation. The TCR sequence derives from a human patient with POMP-related autoinflammation and immune dysregulation (PRAID). Some T cells may originate from the graft donor. The chain couples TRBV19 to TRBJ2-6; D is unresolved. In nucleotides, the CDR3 is TGTGCCAGTAGACCCACTTCTGGATCTGGGGCCAACGTCCTGACTTTC. This codes for CASRPTSGSGANVLTF. Full variable domain (outside the CDR3, taken from reference TRBV19 and TRBJ2-6): DGGITQSPKYLFRKEGQNVTLSCEQNLNHDAMYWYRQDPGQGLRLIYYSQIVNDFQKGDIAEGYSVSREKKESFPLTVTSAQKNPTAFYLCASRPTSGSGANVLTFGAGSRLTVL.